Detailed here is one T cell receptor (beta chain). What it binds is unknown. The unexposed donors gave CD4+ T cells in about 2011-2018, prior to COVID-19. Isolation of CD4+ T cells took place after about eleven days in culture. These data come from a study of CD4 T cells in relation to SARS-CoV-2 and coronaviruses. Data came from immunoSEQ multiplex PCR; TCRdb stores just in-frame clones and leaves some out. Of under 25,000 clones in the sample, approximately 78% are singletons; the top ten hold about 19%. CDR3 length: 17 residues. The sequence was collected from a human donor in good health. V gene TRBV21-1 combines with J gene TRBJ1-1. TRBV21-1 is an annotated pseudogene. The sequencing input was CD4+ T cells from PBMCs, cultured in vitro. CDR3 region: CASSKVGGVEGNTEAFF. The CDR3 DNA sequence: TGTGCCAGCAGCAAAGTGGGAGGGGTGGAGGGGAACACTGAAGCTTTCTTT.